The clone carrying this TCR beta chain was counted ten times or more. What it recognizes is unknown. This specimen belongs to a study of T cell repertoires in cytomegalovirus infection. Findings of the study overall: The ex vivo response showed dominance by HLA-C-restricted CMV-specific TCR beta clonotypes.

TCRdb re-called the reads with MiXCR, one entry per CDR3 protein. The sample lists 490,000 or so distinct CDR3 sequences; over 9% were seen once. This CDR3 contains 14 residues. The V end lost 6 bases, the J end lost 0 bases, and 10 bases lay between the germline ends. Sequencing used PBMCs. This TCR was recovered from a human donor in good health (CMV status not recorded). Some clones in this sample may be carry-over from other donors' samples. The rearrangement joins TRBV12-3 or TRBV12-4 to TRBJ2-3, with a weak D call TRBD2 (5 bases). In nucleotides, the CDR3 is TGTGCCAGCAGCCCGACTACTAGCACAGATACGCAGTATTTT. Its protein is CASSPTTSTDTQYF.